A selection of T cell receptor beta chains follows, all from one sample in a study of blood T cell repertoires in COVID-19. Generated by immunoSEQ multiplex PCR, the TCRdb table keeps only in-frame clones and is missing some. This sample has approximately 77,000 clones, with about 90% found just once. The sequencing input was peripheral blood. These receptors all come from a man aged 50 or older with active COVID-19. CDR3s include the opening cysteine and the closing phenylalanine or tryptophan. A D gene is named only where the DNA matches it firmly. The size field is filled for only some rows; it gives once, few, many or a size class.

d_call: TRBD1
v_call: TRBV7-3
clone_size: -
j_call: TRBJ1-2
cdr3_aa: CASSTTGGIYGYTF
cdr3_nt: TGTGCCAGCTCCACGACAGGGGGCATCTATGGCTACACCTTC

d_call: -
v_call: TRBV7-3
clone_size: -
j_call: TRBJ2-1
cdr3_aa: CASSLNMAVKGDEQFF
cdr3_nt: TGTGCCAGCAGCTTAAATATGGCGGTGAAGGGGGATGAGCAGTTCTTC

d_call: -
v_call: TRBV12-5
clone_size: few
j_call: TRBJ2-1
cdr3_aa: CASGLRLVRWDTEKGDNEQFF
cdr3_nt: TGTGCTAGTGGTTTGAGACTTGTTCGATGGGACACCGAAAAGGGGGACAATGAGCAGTTCTTC

d_call: TRBD1
v_call: TRBV14
clone_size: once
j_call: TRBJ1-1
cdr3_aa: CASSLRDRAAVAFF
cdr3_nt: TGTGCCAGCAGCCTAAGGGACAGGGCGGCTGTGGCTTTCTTT

d_call: -
v_call: TRBV5-6
clone_size: -
j_call: TRBJ2-4
cdr3_aa: CASSLEQGMNIQYF
cdr3_nt: TGTGCCAGCAGCTTGGAACAGGGTATGAACATTCAGTACTTC

d_call: TRBD2
v_call: TRBV19
clone_size: -
j_call: TRBJ2-3
cdr3_aa: CASSRLAGGGITDTQYF
cdr3_nt: TGTGCCAGTAGTAGACTAGCGGGAGGGGGAATTACAGATACGCAGTATTTT

d_call: -
v_call: TRBV7-6
clone_size: -
j_call: TRBJ2-3
cdr3_aa: CASSSWGGGIGTQYF
cdr3_nt: TGTGCCAGCAGCTCCTGGGGGGGCGGGATTGGTACGCAGTATTTT

d_call: TRBD2
v_call: TRBV15
clone_size: -
j_call: TRBJ2-7
cdr3_aa: CATSRRGLAETYEQYF
cdr3_nt: TGTGCCACCAGCAGACGCGGACTAGCGGAGACCTACGAGCAGTACTTC

d_call: TRBD1
v_call: TRBV5-6
clone_size: -
j_call: TRBJ1-5
cdr3_aa: CASSFWDRDLGNQPQHF
cdr3_nt: TGTGCCAGCAGCTTTTGGGACAGGGATTTGGGCAATCAGCCCCAGCATTTT

d_call: -
v_call: TRBV5-4
clone_size: once
j_call: TRBJ2-2
cdr3_aa: CASSPPPGIGNTGELFF
cdr3_nt: TGTGCCAGCAGCCCCCCGCCGGGGATAGGGAACACCGGGGAGCTGTTTTTT

d_call: -
v_call: TRBV10-3
clone_size: -
j_call: TRBJ1-1
cdr3_aa: CAISVSQNTEAFF
cdr3_nt: TGTGCCATCAGTGTTTCACAAAACACTGAAGCTTTCTTT

d_call: TRBD1
v_call: TRBV5-6
clone_size: once
j_call: TRBJ1-1
cdr3_aa: CASSPGQGRTFF
cdr3_nt: TGTGCCAGCAGCCCGGGACAGGGGCGCACTTTCTTT

d_call: TRBD1
v_call: TRBV28
clone_size: -
j_call: TRBJ1-1
cdr3_aa: CASSTLGTGNTEAFF
cdr3_nt: TGTGCCAGCTCTACCTTAGGGACAGGGAACACTGAAGCTTTCTTT